In this sample, the clone carrying this TCR beta chain turned up a few times. Looked up from germline, CDR1 is DFQATT and CDR2 is SNEGSKA (reference sequence). Trimming at V came to 1 base and at J to 4 bases, leaving 2 bases not matched to a gene. The length of the CDR3 is 13 residues. TCRdb called the RT-PCR reads again in MiXCR, with one record for every CDR3 protein. The sample shows about 680,000 distinct CDR3 sequences, 14% of them seen only once. The TCR was taken from a female donor in good health, serving as a healthy control. This rearrangement joins TRBV20-1 to TRBJ2-7; TRBD2 agrees at 9 bases. Sample: memory CD4+ T cells from blood. CDR3 region: CSARGSGRYEQYF. Here the CDR3 DNA reads TGCAGTGCTAGAGGGAGCGGGAGGTACGAGCAGTACTTC.